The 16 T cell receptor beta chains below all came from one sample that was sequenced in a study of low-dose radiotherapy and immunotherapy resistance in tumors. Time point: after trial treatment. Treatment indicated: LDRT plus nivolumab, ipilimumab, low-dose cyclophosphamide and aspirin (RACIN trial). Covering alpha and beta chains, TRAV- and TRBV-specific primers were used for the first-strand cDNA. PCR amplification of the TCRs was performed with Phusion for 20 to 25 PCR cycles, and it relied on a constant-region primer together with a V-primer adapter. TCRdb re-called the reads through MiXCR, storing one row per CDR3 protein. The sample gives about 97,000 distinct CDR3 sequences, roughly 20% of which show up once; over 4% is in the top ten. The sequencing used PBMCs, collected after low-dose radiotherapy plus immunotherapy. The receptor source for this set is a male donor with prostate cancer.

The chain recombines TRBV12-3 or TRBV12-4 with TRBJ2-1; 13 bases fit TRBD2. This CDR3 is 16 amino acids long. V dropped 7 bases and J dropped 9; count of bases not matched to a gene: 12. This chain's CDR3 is CASKHRRTSGGGEQFF. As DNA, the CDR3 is TGTGCCAGCAAGCATCGGCGGACTAGCGGGGGTGGTGAGCAGTTCTTC.

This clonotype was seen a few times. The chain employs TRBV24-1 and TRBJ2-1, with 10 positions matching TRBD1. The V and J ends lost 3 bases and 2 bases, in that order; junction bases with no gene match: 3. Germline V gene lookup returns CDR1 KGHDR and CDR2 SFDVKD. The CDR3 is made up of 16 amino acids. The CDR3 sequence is CATSDRTGGTYNEQFF. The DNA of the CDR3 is TGTGCCACCAGTGATAGGACAGGGGGAACCTACAATGAGCAGTTCTTC.

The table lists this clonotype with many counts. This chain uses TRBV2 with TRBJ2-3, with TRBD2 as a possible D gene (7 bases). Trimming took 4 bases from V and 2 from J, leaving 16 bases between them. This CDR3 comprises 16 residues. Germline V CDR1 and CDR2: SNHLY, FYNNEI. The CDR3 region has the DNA TGTGCCAGCAGTGGTCCGGCGGGGGCAGCCACAGATACGCAGTATTTT. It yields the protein CASSGPAGAATDTQYF.

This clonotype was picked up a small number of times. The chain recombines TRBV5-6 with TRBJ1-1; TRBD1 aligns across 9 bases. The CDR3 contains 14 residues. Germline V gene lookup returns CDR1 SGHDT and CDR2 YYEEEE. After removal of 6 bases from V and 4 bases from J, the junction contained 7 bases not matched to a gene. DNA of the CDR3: TGTGCCAGCACCCTGACAGGGGGTCTCACTGAAGCTTTCTTT. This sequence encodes CASTLTGGLTEAFF.

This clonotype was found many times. CDR3 protein: CSAREGQGLVHGYTF. The CDR3 DNA is TGCAGTGCTAGAGAGGGTCAGGGTCTGGTCCATGGCTACACCTTC. V is TRBV20-1 and J is TRBJ1-2; D might be TRBD1 (5 bases). This CDR3 region has 15 residues. V lost 0 bases, J lost 6 bases, and 17 bases lay in between. Germline V lookup: CDR1 DFQATT, CDR2 SNEGSKA (reference sequence).

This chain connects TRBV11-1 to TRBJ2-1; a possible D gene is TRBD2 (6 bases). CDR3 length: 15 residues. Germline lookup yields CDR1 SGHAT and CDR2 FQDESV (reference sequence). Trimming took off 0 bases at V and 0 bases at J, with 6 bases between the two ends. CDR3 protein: CASSLARDSYNEQFF. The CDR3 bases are TGTGCCAGCAGCTTAGCGCGGGACTCCTACAATGAGCAGTTCTTC.

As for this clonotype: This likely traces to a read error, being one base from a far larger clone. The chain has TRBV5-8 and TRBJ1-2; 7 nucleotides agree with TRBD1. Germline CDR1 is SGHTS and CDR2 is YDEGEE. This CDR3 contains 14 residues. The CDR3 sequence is CASSGDRVGYGFTF. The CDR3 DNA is TGTGCCAGCAGCGGCGACAGGGTGGGGTATGGCTTCACCTTC.

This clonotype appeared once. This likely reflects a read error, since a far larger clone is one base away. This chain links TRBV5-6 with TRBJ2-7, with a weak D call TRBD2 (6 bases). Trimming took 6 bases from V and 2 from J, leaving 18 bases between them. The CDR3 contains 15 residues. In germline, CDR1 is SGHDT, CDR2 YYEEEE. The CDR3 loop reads CASIRTGDQTYEQYF. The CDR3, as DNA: TGTGCCAGCATTCGCACGGGGGACCAAACCTACGAGCAGTACTTC.

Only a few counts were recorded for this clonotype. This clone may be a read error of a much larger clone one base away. CDR3 protein: CTSSSGPGAGDYNEQFF. CDR3 DNA: TGTACCAGCAGCTCGGGTCCAGGAGCGGGGGACTACAATGAGCAGTTCTTC. This rearrangement joins TRBV3-1 to TRBJ2-1, with 8 bases matching TRBD2. CDR3 length equals 17 residues. The germline V gene has CDR1 LGHDT and CDR2 YNNKEL (reference sequence).

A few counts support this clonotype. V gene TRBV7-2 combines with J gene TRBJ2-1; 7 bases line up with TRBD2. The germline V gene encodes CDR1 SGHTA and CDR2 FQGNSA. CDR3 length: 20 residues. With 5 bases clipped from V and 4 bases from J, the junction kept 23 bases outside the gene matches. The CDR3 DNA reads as TGTGCCAGCAGCCCCCAGAGGCAAGCGGGCGGGTCCGGGAGGTACAATGAGCAGTTCTTC. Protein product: CASSPQRQAGGSGRYNEQFF. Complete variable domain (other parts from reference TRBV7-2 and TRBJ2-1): GAGVSQSPSNKVTEKGKDVELRCDPISGHTALYWYRQSLGQGLEFLIYFQGNSAPDKSGLPSDRFSAERTGGSVSTLTIQRTQQEDSAVYLCASSPQRQAGGSGRYNEQFFGPGTRLTVL.

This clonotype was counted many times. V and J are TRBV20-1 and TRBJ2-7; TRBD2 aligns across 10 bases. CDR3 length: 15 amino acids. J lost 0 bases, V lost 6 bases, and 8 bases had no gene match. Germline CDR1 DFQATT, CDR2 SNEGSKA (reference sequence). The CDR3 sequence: CSATLAGASSYEQYF. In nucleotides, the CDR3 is TGCAGTGCCACCCTAGCGGGAGCGAGCTCCTACGAGCAGTACTTC.

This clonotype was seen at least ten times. CDR3 nucleotides: TGTGCCAGTAGTTCCACATACAGGGGGGATCAGCCCCAGCATTTT. Translation gives CASSSTYRGDQPQHF. V usage is TRBV19 and J usage is TRBJ1-5; TRBD1 matches 8 bases. V gave up 5 bases and J gave up 5 bases; unmatched junction bases: 8. The CDR3 covers 15 residues. Germline V gene sequence: CDR1 LNHDA, CDR2 SQIVND (reference sequence).

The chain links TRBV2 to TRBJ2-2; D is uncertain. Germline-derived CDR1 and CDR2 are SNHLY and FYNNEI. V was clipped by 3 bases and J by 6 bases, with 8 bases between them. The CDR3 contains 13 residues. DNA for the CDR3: TGTGCCAGCAGTGAGACGTTTGCCGGGGAGCTGTTTTTT. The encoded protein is CASSETFAGELFF.

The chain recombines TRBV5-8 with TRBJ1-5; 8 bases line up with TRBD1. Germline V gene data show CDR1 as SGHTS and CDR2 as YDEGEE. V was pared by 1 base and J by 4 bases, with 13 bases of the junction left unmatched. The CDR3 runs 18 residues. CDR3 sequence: CASSLFGAGGGFNQPQHF. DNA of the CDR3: TGTGCCAGCAGCTTGTTTGGGGCAGGGGGCGGTTTTAATCAGCCCCAGCATTTT.

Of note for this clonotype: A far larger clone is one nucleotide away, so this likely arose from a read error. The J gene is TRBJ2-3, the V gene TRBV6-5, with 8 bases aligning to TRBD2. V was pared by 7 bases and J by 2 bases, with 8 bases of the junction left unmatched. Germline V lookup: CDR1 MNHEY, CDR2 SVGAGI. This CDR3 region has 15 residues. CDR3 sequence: CASTSGGSNTDTQYF. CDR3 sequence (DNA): TGTGCCAGCACCTCGGGAGGGAGTAACACAGATACGCAGTATTTT.

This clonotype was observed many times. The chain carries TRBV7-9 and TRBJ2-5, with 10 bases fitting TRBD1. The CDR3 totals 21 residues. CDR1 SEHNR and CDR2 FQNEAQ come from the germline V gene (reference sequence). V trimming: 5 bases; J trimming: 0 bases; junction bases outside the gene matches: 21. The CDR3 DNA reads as TGTGCCAGCAGCGCACCCCGGGACAGGGGACGACATATTTCGTACCAAGAGACCCAGTACTTC. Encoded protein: CASSAPRDRGRHISYQETQYF.